This is a list of T cell receptor beta chains from one sample in a study of T cells in Graves' hyperthyroidism and ophthalmopathy. TCRdb re-derived calls from the multiplex PCR reads in MiXCR, one entry per CDR3 protein. The data show 300,000 to 500,000 distinct CDR3 sequences, 14% to 15% seen once. Sequenced material: blood. The receptors shown here come from a woman in her twenties or thirties with Graves' hyperthyroidism. Both conserved end residues are trimmed from each CDR3. Fields, in order: V gene, J gene, CDR3 protein.

V: TRBV5-1; J: TRBJ2-2; CDR3: ASSPPGGGTGELF
V: TRBV7-2; J: TRBJ2-7; CDR3: ASRSSGSNSYEQY
V: TRBV28; J: TRBJ2-1; CDR3: ASSLAPGTSGRAYDNEQF
V: TRBV28; J: TRBJ2-6; CDR3: ASSLDIGGISGANVLT
V: TRBV7-9; J: TRBJ1-1; CDR3: ASRPTAPNTEAF
V: TRBV18; J: TRBJ2-1; CDR3: ASSPGVGNEQF
V: TRBV11-3; J: TRBJ1-1; CDR3: ASSLNRDTEAL
V: TRBV6-2/TRBV6-3; J: TRBJ1-2; CDR3: ASSYGSVGTGYGYT
V: TRBV20-1; J: TRBJ1-5; CDR3: SARALQDRPNQPQH
V: TRBV20-1; J: TRBJ2-3; CDR3: SASRNTDTQY
V: TRBV5-4; J: TRBJ2-7; CDR3: ASSWMDSGEQY
V: TRBV5-6; J: TRBJ2-1; CDR3: ASSLQGATYNEQF
V: TRBV11-1; J: TRBJ2-1; CDR3: ASSLAGLATYNEQF
V: TRBV7-2; J: TRBJ2-7; CDR3: ASSSPPAYEQY
V: TRBV5-1; J: TRBJ2-2; CDR3: ASSLWDTGELF
V: TRBV20-1; J: TRBJ1-1; CDR3: SASFRVATEAF
V: TRBV20-1; J: TRBJ1-6; CDR3: SARAGAVNSPLH
V: TRBV25-1; J: TRBJ2-5; CDR3: ASSEGLGDRVVETQY
V: TRBV5-1; J: TRBJ2-1; CDR3: ASSLETVRPLQF
V: TRBV20-1; J: TRBJ2-7; CDR3: SARAGLAGSSYEQY
V: TRBV20-1; J: TRBJ2-7; CDR3: SASRQGPGYEQY
V: TRBV11-2; J: TRBJ1-1; CDR3: ASSLADSNTEAF
V: TRBV7-9; J: TRBJ2-1; CDR3: ASSFGLAGGYNEQF
V: TRBV28; J: TRBJ2-4; CDR3: ASSVAGARGKNIQY
V: TRBV5-1; J: TRBJ1-1; CDR3: ASSLFRAF
V: TRBV7-9; J: TRBJ2-3; CDR3: ASSLAGASGRAPDTQY
V: TRBV6-2/TRBV6-3; J: TRBJ2-1; CDR3: ASSYFSGSYNEQF
V: TRBV28; J: TRBJ1-1; CDR3: ASRRDRGNTEAF
V: TRBV19; J: TRBJ2-3; CDR3: ASSPGQGLTDTQY
V: TRBV9; J: TRBJ1-2; CDR3: ASSVGPRGDSYGYT
V: TRBV10-1; J: TRBJ2-1; CDR3: ASSEPGGRSNEQF
V: TRBV30; J: TRBJ2-5; CDR3: AGQGLQGLGTQY
V: TRBV12-3/TRBV12-4; J: TRBJ2-1; CDR3: ASSSSGRFYNEQF
V: TRBV27; J: TRBJ1-2; CDR3: ASKTGDRVYSYT
V: TRBV3-1; J: TRBJ2-6; CDR3: ASSRKTLGLAVSGANVLT
V: TRBV12-3/TRBV12-4; J: TRBJ1-2; CDR3: ASSFSAYGYT
V: TRBV28; J: TRBJ2-1; CDR3: ASSGRGQF
V: TRBV15; J: TRBJ2-7; CDR3: ATSRDRSGSSYEQY
V: TRBV15; J: TRBJ2-3; CDR3: ATSRDVGRLAGGDTQY
V: TRBV29-1; J: TRBJ1-1; CDR3: SGRGGPEAF
V: TRBV11-2; J: TRBJ1-6; CDR3: ASSLGFGGKSPLH
V: TRBV4-1; J: TRBJ2-2; CDR3: ASSQVVSGTTGELF